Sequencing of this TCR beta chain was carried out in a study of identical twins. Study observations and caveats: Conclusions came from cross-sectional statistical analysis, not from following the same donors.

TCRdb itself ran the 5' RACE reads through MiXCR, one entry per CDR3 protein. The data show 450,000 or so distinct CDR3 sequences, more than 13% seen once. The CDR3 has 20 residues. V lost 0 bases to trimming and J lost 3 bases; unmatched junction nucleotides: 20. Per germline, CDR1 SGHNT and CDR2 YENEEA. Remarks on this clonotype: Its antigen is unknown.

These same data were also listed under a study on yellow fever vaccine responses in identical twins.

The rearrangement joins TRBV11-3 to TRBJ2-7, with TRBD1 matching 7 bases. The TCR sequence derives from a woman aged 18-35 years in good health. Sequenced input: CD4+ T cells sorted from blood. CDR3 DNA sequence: TGTGCCAGCAGCTTAGATTACGTTCGTTTGGACAGGAAGTCCAGCTACGAGCAGTACTTC. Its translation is CASSLDYVRLDRKSSYEQYF.